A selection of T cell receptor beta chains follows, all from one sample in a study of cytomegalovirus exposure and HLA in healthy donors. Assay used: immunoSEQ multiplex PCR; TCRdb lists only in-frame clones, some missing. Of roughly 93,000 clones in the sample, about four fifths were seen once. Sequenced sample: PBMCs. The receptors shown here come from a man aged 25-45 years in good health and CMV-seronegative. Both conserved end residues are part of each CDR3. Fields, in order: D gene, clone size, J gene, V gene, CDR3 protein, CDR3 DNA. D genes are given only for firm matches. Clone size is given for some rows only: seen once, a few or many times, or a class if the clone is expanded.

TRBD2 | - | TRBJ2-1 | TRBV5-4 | CASSLRTSGGTNNEQFF | TGTGCCAGCAGCCTTAGGACTAGCGGGGGGACGAACAATGAGCAGTTCTTC
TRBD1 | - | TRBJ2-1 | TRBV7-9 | CASSYRGESYNEQFF | TGTGCCAGCAGCTACAGGGGGGAATCCTACAATGAGCAGTTCTTC
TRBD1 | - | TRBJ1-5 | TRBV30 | CAWSLRQGYRQPQHF | TGTGCCTGGAGTTTAAGACAGGGCTATCGTCAGCCCCAGCATTTT
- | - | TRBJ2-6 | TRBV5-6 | CASSLAYWRGANVLTF | TGTGCCAGCAGCTTGGCCTATTGGCGGGGGGCCAACGTCCTGACTTTC
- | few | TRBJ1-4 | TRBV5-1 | CASSLGLATEKLFF | TGCGCCAGCAGCCTGGGACTCGCGACTGAAAAACTGTTTTTT
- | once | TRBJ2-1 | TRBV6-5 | CASSRTLSYNEQFF | TGTGCCAGCAGTCGGACACTATCCTACAATGAGCAGTTCTTC
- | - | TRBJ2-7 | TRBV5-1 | CASSTVTGSVAYEQYF | TGCGCCAGCAGCACCGTGACAGGATCTGTGGCCTACGAGCAGTACTTC
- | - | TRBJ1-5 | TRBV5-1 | CASSLSGGNQPQHF | TGCGCCAGCAGCTTGTCAGGGGGCAATCAGCCCCAGCATTTT
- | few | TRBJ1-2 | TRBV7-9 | CASSASTSNYGYTF | TGTGCCAGCAGCGCCTCAACAAGTAACTATGGCTACACCTTC
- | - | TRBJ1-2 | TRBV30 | CAWSVQGLNHGYTF | TGTGCCTGGAGTGTACAGGGCCTTAACCATGGCTACACCTTC
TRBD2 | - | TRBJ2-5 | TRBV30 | CAWGGDLEETQYF | TGTGCCTGGGGGGGGGACTTAGAAGAGACCCAGTACTTC
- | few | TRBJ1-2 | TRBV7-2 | CASSLATVTNYGYTF | TGTGCCAGCAGCTTAGCGACAGTCACTAACTATGGCTACACCTTC
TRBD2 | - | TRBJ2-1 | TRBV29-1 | CSAKMLAGIYNEQFF | TGCAGCGCTAAGATGCTAGCGGGAATCTATAATGAGCAGTTCTTC
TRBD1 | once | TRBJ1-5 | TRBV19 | CASSVLRDRLNQPQHF | TGTGCCAGTAGTGTTCTCCGGGACAGGTTAAATCAGCCCCAGCATTTT
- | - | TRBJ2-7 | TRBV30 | CAWSGGGLAYEQYF | TGTGCCTGGAGTGGGGGGGGCCTCGCCTACGAGCAGTACTTC
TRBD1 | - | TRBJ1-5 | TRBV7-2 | CASSVQGSNQPQHF | TGTGCCAGCAGCGTACAGGGGAGCAATCAGCCCCAGCATTTT
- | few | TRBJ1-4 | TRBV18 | CASSPVRDEKLFF | TGTGCCAGCTCACCGGTTCGGGATGAAAAACTGTTTTTT
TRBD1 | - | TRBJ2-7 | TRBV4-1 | CASRHNRGDEQYF | TGCGCCAGCAGGCACAACAGGGGCGACGAGCAGTACTTC
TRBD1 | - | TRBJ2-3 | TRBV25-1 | CASGVTGGPGTDTQYF | TGTGCCAGCGGCGTAACAGGGGGCCCCGGCACAGATACGCAGTATTTT
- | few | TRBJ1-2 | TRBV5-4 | CASRTQTNYGYTF | TGTGCCAGCAGAACACAGACCAACTATGGCTACACCTTC
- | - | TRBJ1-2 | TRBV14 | CASSQEATVGGYTF | TGTGCCAGCAGCCAAGAGGCGACAGTGGGTGGCTACACCTTC
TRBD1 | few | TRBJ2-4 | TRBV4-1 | CASSQGRQGENIQYF | TGCGCCAGCAGCCAAGGAAGACAGGGGGAAAACATTCAGTACTTC